The 21 T cell receptor beta chains listed next were all sequenced from one sample in a study of T cells after yellow fever vaccination. MiXCR was run by TCRdb on the 5' RACE reads, yielding one entry per CDR3 protein. The sample consists of roughly 500,000 distinct CDR3 sequences, about a fifth of them appearing once. Sequencing was performed on PBMCs, taken 15 days after the yellow fever booster vaccination. The receptor set was obtained from a man between 25 and 39 years old who received the YFV17D yellow fever vaccine.

V gene TRBV7-2 combines with J gene TRBJ2-7; 7 nucleotides match TRBD2. The germline V gene encodes CDR1 SGHTA and CDR2 FQGNSA. The CDR3 sequence is 16 residues long. Unmatched junction bases numbered 8, after V lost 2 bases and J lost 1 base. CDR3 loop: CASSLRFAGESYEQYF. The DNA of the CDR3 is TGTGCCAGCAGCTTAAGGTTTGCGGGAGAATCCTACGAGCAGTACTTC.

This clonotype was detected ten times or more. The chain employs TRBV7-2 and TRBJ2-6; D not certain. V was shortened by 5 bases and J by 0 bases, with 8 bases between the two germline ends. Germline V lookup: CDR1 SGHTA, CDR2 FQGNSA. The length of the CDR3 is 15 residues. CDR3 region: CASSPTASGANVLTF. CDR3 bases: TGTGCCAGCAGCCCCACCGCCTCTGGGGCCAACGTCCTGACTTTC.

In this sample, this clonotype turned up a few times. This rearrangement joins TRBV6-5 to TRBJ1-3; D call uncertain. In germline, CDR1 is MNHEY, CDR2 SVGAGI. V was pared by 2 bases and J by 0 bases, with 5 bases between. The CDR3 extends over 14 amino acids. In DNA form, the CDR3 reads TGTGCCAGCAGTTACGATCGCTCTGGAAACACCATATATTTT. Translation gives CASSYDRSGNTIYF.

The DNA of the CDR3 is TGTGCCAGCAGTTTGGGAGTTGCAGGGGAGGATGAGCAGTTCTTC. Protein: CASSLGVAGEDEQFF. This chain links TRBV12-3 or TRBV12-4 with TRBJ2-1; tentatively, D is TRBD1 or TRBD2 (6 bases each). Trimming left V 3 bases short and J 8 bases short, with 17 bases between. The CDR3 is 15 amino acids.

The chain links TRBV20-1 to TRBJ1-2, with D perhaps TRBD1 (5 bases). Trimming left V 1 base short and J 6 bases short, with 12 bases between. This CDR3 has 13 amino acids. Looked up from germline, CDR1 is DFQATT and CDR2 is SNEGSKA (reference sequence). In nucleotides, the CDR3 is TGCAGTGCTAGAGCAGGGCGTCTTGATGGCTACACCTTC. This codes for CSARAGRLDGYTF.

The rearrangement links TRBV5-1 to TRBJ2-1; unclear D gene. Looked up from germline, CDR1 is SGHRS and CDR2 is YFSETQ. Trimming left V 3 bases short and J 7 bases short, with 14 bases between. The CDR3 contains 14 residues. The CDR3 bases are TGCGCCAGCAGCTCCCCCAACTCCAGAAATGAGCAGTTCTTC. Translating gives CASSSPNSRNEQFF.

The chain has TRBV20-1 and TRBJ2-1, with D possibly called TRBD1 or TRBD2 (5 bases each). The CDR3 is 12 residues long. Trimming shortened V by 6 bases and J by 8 bases, and 14 bases separated the two germline ends. The V gene's germline CDR1 is DFQATT and CDR2 SNEGSKA (reference sequence). CDR3 residues: CSARGGADEQFF. CDR3 coding DNA: TGCAGTGCCCGGGGTGGGGCGGATGAGCAGTTCTTC.

This clonotype was picked up many times. V and J are TRBV7-9 and TRBJ2-1; no clear D gene. Germline values: CDR1 SEHNR, CDR2 FQNEAQ (reference sequence). V was clipped by 4 bases and J by 0 bases, with 10 bases between them. CDR3 length: 15 amino acids. This CDR3 is CASSSGGSSYNEQFF. The CDR3 region has the DNA TGTGCCAGCAGCTCGGGTGGCAGCTCCTACAATGAGCAGTTCTTC.

This chain joins TRBV12-3 or TRBV12-4 and TRBJ2-1; 7 nucleotides line up with TRBD2. The CDR3 totals 14 residues. The V and J ends lost 2 bases and 9 bases, in that order; junction bases with no gene match: 7. The CDR3 sequence: CASSLSLAVPEQFF. For the CDR3, the DNA is TGTGCCAGCAGTTTAAGTCTAGCGGTACCTGAGCAGTTCTTC.

This clonotype came up a few times. The chain is built from TRBV20-1 and TRBJ1-1, with D possibly being TRBD1 (5 bases). Looked up from germline, CDR1 is DFQATT and CDR2 is SNEGSKA (reference sequence). V lost 3 bases and J lost 3, with 8 bases in between. The CDR3 extends over 12 amino acids. The DNA for the CDR3 is TGCAGTGCTAGTTGGGGGTACACTGAAGCTTTCTTT. Its protein is CSASWGYTEAFF.

The chain joins TRBV6-5 to TRBJ2-3; D not certain. The CDR3 spans 13 residues. Germline loops: CDR1 MNHEY, CDR2 SVGAGI. V was cut by 0 bases and J by 4 bases, with 5 bases left in between. The CDR3, as DNA: TGTGCCAGCAGTTACTCCGGAGCAGATACGCAGTATTTT. Encoded protein: CASSYSGADTQYF.

The chain links TRBV12-3 or TRBV12-4 to TRBJ2-2; D is tentatively TRBD1 or TRBD2 (6 bases each). The CDR3 sequence is 15 residues long. V was pared by 8 bases and J by 6 bases, with 19 bases between. The CDR3 region is CASLSGLGGPGELFF. The CDR3 DNA reads TGTGCCAGCCTTTCGGGGTTAGGGGGGCCCGGGGAGCTGTTTTTT.

The sample holds a few counts of this clonotype. CDR3 nucleotides: TGTGCCAGCAGCTTAGCGACAGCCCAAGAGACCCAGTACTTC. The encoded protein is CASSLATAQETQYF. The chain recombines TRBV7-8 with TRBJ2-5; the D gene is possibly TRBD1 (5 bases). V was pared by 0 bases and J by 1 base, with 6 bases between. CDR3 length: 14 amino acids. Germline V gene data show CDR1 as SGHVS and CDR2 as FQNEAQ.

The chain couples TRBV7-2 to TRBJ2-2; D is unresolved. Germline V gene lookup returns CDR1 SGHTA and CDR2 FQGNSA. The ends were cut back, 9 bases at V and 0 bases at J, with 8 bases in the middle. The CDR3 sequence is 13 residues long. CDR3 protein: CASIEANTGELFF. For the CDR3, the DNA is TGTGCCAGTATCGAAGCGAACACCGGGGAGCTGTTTTTT.

The genes are TRBV10-3 and TRBJ2-5, with D possibly being TRBD2 (5 bases). The CDR3 spans 16 residues. CDR1 ENHRY and CDR2 SYGVKD come from the germline V gene. Trimming shortened V by 0 bases and J by 4 bases, and 15 bases separated the two germline ends. The chain's CDR3 is CAISESGRGSRETQYF. The CDR3 DNA sequence: TGTGCCATCAGTGAGTCAGGCCGGGGATCAAGAGAGACCCAGTACTTC.

The J gene is TRBJ2-7, the V gene TRBV29-1; 10 positions agree with TRBD1. This CDR3 is 14 amino acids long. Trimming took 6 bases from V and 5 from J; bases not matched to a gene: 10. Per the germline V gene, CDR1 is SQVTM and CDR2 is ANQGSEA. The CDR3 nucleotides read TGCAGCGTAACGGGACAGGGGATAGTTCACGAGCAGTACTTC. Amino acids: CSVTGQGIVHEQYF.

This clonotype showed up just a few times. CDR3 protein: CASSQFGSSYNSPLHF. As DNA, the CDR3 is TGTGCCAGCAGCCAGTTCGGGAGCTCCTATAATTCACCCCTCCACTTT. The chain couples TRBV14 to TRBJ1-6; D call uncertain. V lost 3 bases and J 0 bases, leaving 9 bases between the germline ends. The germline CDR1 and CDR2 sequences are SGHDN and FVKESK. The CDR3 consists of 16 residues.

The table lists this clonotype with a few counts. The chain uses TRBV20-1 and TRBJ1-1, with TRBD1 identical over 7 bases. Per the germline V gene, CDR1 is DFQATT and CDR2 is SNEGSKA (reference sequence). This CDR3 has 13 residues. V was pared by 6 bases and J by 6 bases, with 10 bases of the junction left unmatched. The CDR3 DNA is TGCAGTGCCGAAACAGGGGCTTATGCTGAAGCTTTCTTT. This translates into CSAETGAYAEAFF.

This chain links TRBV20-1 with TRBJ2-3; TRBD2 is a possible D gene (5 bases). The CDR3 is made up of 16 amino acids. CDR1 is DFQATT and CDR2 is SNEGSKA in the germline V gene (reference sequence). Trimming removed 5 bases at V and 2 bases at J, with 20 bases between. The CDR3: CSAPRGGSAYTDTQYF. CDR3 sequence (DNA): TGCAGTGCTCCACGGGGTGGTAGCGCATACACAGATACGCAGTATTTT.

This clonotype was detected only a few times. The chain recombines TRBV9 with TRBJ2-3; 7 nucleotides line up with TRBD2. Losses at the gene ends were 0 bases for V and 4 bases for J; bases not matched to a gene: 11. Per the germline V gene, CDR1 is SGDLS and CDR2 is YYNGEE. This CDR3 has 17 amino acids. The CDR3: CASSVAGRARPPDTQYF. The CDR3 coding sequence is TGTGCCAGCAGCGTAGCGGGGAGGGCTCGCCCCCCAGATACGCAGTATTTT.

This clonotype was detected ten times or more. The V and J genes are TRBV5-1 and TRBJ2-5, with TRBD2 matching 7 bases. Unmatched junction bases numbered 5, after V lost 4 bases and J lost 5 bases. Germline-derived CDR1 and CDR2 are SGHRS and YFSETQ. There are 13 residues in the CDR3. The CDR3 protein is CASSSRGGETQYF. DNA of the CDR3: TGCGCCAGCAGCAGCCGGGGAGGGGAGACCCAGTACTTC.